This T cell receptor (beta chain) was sequenced in a study of control samples from healthy donors and cancer patients (TCRdb year 2020). Per the germline V gene (reference sequence), MNHNY is the CDR1 and SVGAGI is the CDR2. V is shortened by 0 bases, J by 5 bases, and the region joining them spans 17 bases. Spanning cysteine to valine, the CDR3 consists of 16 amino acids. Left in the record is the CDR3 DNA by itself, 48 bases read in frame from the first base. Libraries were made using the immunoSEQ multiplex PCR assay. TCRdb took this table from immuneACCESS and kept in-frame rearrangements with V and J called. Such tables lack part of the clones; where checked against another copy, unresolved V genes explain under half of the gap, and the rest is unexplained. A total of roughly 100,000 clones appear in this sample, just under 95% of them only once. Around 3% of the sample rests with the top ten.

Concerning this clone itself: Its recognized antigen is unknown. No base quality information exists; no much larger clone differs at one position.

Material for sequencing was blood. The receptor chain draws on TRBV6-6 and TRBJ2-7; 6 matching bases give a weak D call of TRBD1. The receptor's source is a human donor in good health. The donor label of this sample is uncertain. The base sequence is TGTGCCAGCAGTTACTCGAATCTCGGATCAGGGGACGAGCAGTACGTC. Its translation reads: CASSYSNLGSGDEQYV.